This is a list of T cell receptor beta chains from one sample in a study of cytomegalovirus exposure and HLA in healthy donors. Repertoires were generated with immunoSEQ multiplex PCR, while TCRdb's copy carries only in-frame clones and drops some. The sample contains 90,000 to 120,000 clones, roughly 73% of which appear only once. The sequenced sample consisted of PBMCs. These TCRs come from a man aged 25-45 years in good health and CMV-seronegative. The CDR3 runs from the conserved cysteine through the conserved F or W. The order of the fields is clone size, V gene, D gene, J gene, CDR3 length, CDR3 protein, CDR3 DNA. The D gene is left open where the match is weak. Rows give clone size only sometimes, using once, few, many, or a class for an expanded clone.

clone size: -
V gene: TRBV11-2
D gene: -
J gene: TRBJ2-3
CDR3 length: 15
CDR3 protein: CASSLAGSSTDTQYF
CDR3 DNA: TGTGCCAGCAGCTTAGCGGGGAGTTCCACAGATACGCAGTATTTT

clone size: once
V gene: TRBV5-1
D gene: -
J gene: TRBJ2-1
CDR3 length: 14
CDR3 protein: CASLVDSPLGEQFF
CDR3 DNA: TGCGCCAGCTTAGTCGACAGCCCTTTAGGTGAGCAGTTCTTC

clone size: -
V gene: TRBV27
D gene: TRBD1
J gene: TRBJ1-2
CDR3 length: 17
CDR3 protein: CASSLSPGQASSYGYTF
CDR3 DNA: TGTGCCAGCAGTTTATCTCCGGGACAGGCGTCCTCCTATGGCTACACCTTC

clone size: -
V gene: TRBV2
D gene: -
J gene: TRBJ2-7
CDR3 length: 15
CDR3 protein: CASQVVQQGGYEQYF
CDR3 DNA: TGTGCCAGCCAGGTGGTTCAACAGGGTGGCTACGAGCAGTACTTC

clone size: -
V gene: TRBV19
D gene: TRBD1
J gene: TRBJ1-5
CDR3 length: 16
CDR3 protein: CASSMRDRGGNQPQHF
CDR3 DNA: TGTGCCAGTAGTATGAGGGACAGGGGCGGCAATCAGCCCCAGCACTTT

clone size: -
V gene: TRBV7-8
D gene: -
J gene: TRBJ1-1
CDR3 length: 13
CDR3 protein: CASSFRMNTEAFF
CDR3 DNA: TGTGCCAGCAGCTTCAGGATGAACACTGAAGCTTTCTTT

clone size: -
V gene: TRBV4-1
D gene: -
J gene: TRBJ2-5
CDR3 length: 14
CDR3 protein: CASSQFLASETQYF
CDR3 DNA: TGCGCCAGCAGCCAATTCCTAGCAAGTGAGACCCAGTACTTC

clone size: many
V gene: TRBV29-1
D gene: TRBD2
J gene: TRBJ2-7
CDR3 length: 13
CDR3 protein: CSVGGGGSYEQYF
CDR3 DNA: TGCAGCGTTGGGGGGGGAGGCTCCTACGAGCAGTACTTC

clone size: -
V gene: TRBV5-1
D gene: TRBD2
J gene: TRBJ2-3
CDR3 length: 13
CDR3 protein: CASSLAGPDTQYF
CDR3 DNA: TGCGCCAGCAGCTTAGCGGGGCCAGATACGCAGTATTTT

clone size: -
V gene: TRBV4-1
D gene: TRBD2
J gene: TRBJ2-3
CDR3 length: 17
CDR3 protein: CASSRGLAGASTDTQYF
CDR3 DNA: TGCGCCAGCAGCCGGGGACTAGCGGGAGCTAGCACAGATACGCAGTATTTT

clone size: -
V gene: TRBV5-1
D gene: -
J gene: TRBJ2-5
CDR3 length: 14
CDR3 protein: CASSPTTQGETQYF
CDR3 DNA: TGCGCCAGCAGTCCTACTACCCAAGGAGAGACCCAGTACTTC